The T cell receptor beta chain under discussion was sequenced for a study of blood T cell repertoires in COVID-19. Assay: immunoSEQ multiplex PCR; the TCRdb copy retains only in-frame clones and omits some. The sample has more than 150,000 clones, 87% seen once; the top ten hold around 6.5%. CDR3 length: 15 residues. V shed 2 bases and J 3 bases; nucleotides not matched to a gene: 1. Germline loops: CDR1 WNHNN, CDR2 SYGVQD (reference sequence). Only one count was recorded for this clone. Donors in Cohort 3 counted as recovered after two negative PCRs, clearance, or symptom resolution. The chain couples TRBV10-1 to TRBJ2-1; 10 bases fit TRBD2. Sequenced input: PBMCs or T cells enriched from blood (not recorded which). The TCR was taken from a woman aged 50 to 60 who had recovered from COVID-19. The CDR3, as DNA: TGCGCCAGCAGTGAGACTAGCGGGATCTACAATGAGCAGTTCTTC. Translated, it gives CASSETSGIYNEQFF.